What follows describes a single TCR beta chain. Antigen specificity is unknown. The data derive from a study of post-analysis software for immune sequencing data. At the level of the study: The disease courses covered relapsing-remitting, secondary progressive and progressive-relapsing multiple sclerosis.

The CDR3 sequence is 15 residues long. Germline loops: CDR1 MGHDK, CDR2 SYGVNS. V was pared by 7 bases and J by 9 bases, with 19 bases between. General study findings and limits: Patients had higher frequencies than controls of about five TRBV segments, including TRBV5-6, TRBV5-1 and TRBV20-1. Batch-matched samples strongly co-clustered by F measure. Normalized Chao1 diversity was significantly reduced in patients versus controls.

Unique molecular identifiers were present in the TCR beta cDNA libraries. MiXCR, run by TCRdb on the PCR reads, gives a single entry per CDR3 protein. The sample gives 600,000 to 750,000 distinct CDR3 sequences, 55% to 60% of which show up once; 11% is in the top ten. Specimen: blood. V gene TRBV25-1 combines with J gene TRBJ1-6; D may be TRBD1 (5 bases). This clonotype was obtained from a girl aged 2-10 years with multiple sclerosis. The DNA for the CDR3 is TGTGCCAGCACCCCTGAGGCAGGGAGCCCTTCACCCCTCCACTTT. Protein product: CASTPEAGSPSPLHF.